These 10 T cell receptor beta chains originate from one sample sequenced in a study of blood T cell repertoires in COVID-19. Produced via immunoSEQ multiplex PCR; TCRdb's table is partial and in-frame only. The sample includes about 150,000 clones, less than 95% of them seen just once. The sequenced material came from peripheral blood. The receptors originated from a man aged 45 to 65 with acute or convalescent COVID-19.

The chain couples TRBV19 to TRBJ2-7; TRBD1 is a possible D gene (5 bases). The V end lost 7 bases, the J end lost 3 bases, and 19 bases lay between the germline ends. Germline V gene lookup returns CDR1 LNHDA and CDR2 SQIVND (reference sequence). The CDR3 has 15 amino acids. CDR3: CASTLGHPQNYEQYV. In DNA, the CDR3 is TGTGCCAGTACCTTGGGGCATCCGCAAAACTACGAGCAGTACGTC.

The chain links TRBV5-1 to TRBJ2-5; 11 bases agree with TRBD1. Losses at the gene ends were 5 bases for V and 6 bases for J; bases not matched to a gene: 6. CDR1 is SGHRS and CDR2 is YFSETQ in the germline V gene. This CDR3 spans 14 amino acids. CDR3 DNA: TGCGCCAGCAGGCCGGGACAGGGGGGTCAGACCCAGTACTTC. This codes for CASRPGQGGQTQYF.

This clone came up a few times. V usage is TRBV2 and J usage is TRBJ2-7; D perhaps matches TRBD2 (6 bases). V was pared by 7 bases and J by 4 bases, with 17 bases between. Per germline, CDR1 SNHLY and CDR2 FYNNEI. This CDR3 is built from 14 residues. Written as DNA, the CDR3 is TGTGCCAGCACTAGACTAGTATCGTCGTACGAGCAGTACTTC. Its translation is CASTRLVSSYEQYF.

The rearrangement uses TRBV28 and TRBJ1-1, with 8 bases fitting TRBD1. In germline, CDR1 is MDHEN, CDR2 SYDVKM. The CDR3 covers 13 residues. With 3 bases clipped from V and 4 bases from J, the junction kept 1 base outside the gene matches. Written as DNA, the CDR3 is TGTGCCAGCAGTTTCACAGGGGGCACTGAAGCTTTCTTT. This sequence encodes CASSFTGGTEAFF.

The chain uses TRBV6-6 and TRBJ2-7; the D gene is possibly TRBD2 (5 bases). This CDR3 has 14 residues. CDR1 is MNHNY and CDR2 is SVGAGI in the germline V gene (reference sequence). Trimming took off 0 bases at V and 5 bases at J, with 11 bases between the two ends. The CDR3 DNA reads TGTGCCAGCAGTTACTCCGGTATGCGGGACGAGCAGTACTTC. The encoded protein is CASSYSGMRDEQYF.

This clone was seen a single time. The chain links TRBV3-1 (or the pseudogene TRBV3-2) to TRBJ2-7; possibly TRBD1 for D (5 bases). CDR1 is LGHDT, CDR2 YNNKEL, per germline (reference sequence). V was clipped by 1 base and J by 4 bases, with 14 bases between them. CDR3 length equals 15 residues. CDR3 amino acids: CASSQAWGSVYEQYF. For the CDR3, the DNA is TGTGCCAGCAGCCAAGCGTGGGGCTCGGTATACGAGCAGTACTTC.

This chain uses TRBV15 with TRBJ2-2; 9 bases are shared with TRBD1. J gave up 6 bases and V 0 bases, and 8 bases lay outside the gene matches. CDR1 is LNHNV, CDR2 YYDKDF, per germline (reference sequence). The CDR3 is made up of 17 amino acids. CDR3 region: CATSRDLGTGRSGELFF. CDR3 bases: TGTGCCACCAGCAGAGATCTTGGGACAGGGAGGTCCGGGGAGCTGTTTTTT.

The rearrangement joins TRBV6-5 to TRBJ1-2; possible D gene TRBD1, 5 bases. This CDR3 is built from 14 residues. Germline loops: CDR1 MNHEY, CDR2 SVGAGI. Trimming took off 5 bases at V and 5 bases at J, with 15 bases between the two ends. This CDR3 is CASSTGLGSYGYTF. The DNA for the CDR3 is TGTGCCAGCAGTACAGGCCTTGGCTCGTATGGCTACACCTTC.

CDR3 DNA: TGTGCCAGCAGCCAAGACCTAGGACTGGCTGGGGAAAAACTGTTTTTT. Residues: CASSQDLGLAGEKLFF. V gene TRBV4-2 combines with J gene TRBJ1-4; D gene ambiguous. This CDR3 has 16 residues. Deletions cut 0 bases from V and 8 bases from J, with 16 bases between. The germline CDR1 and CDR2 sequences are LGHNA and YNFKEQ.

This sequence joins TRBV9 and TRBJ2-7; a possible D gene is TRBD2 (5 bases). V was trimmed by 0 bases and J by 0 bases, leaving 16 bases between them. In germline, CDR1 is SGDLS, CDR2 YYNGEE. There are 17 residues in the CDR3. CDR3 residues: CASSVDPLATYSYEQYF. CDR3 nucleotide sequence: TGTGCCAGCAGCGTAGATCCCCTAGCCACATACTCCTACGAGCAGTACTTC.